Following are 24 T cell receptor beta chains from one sample sequenced in a study of blood T cell repertoires in COVID-19. Repertoires were generated with immunoSEQ multiplex PCR, while TCRdb's copy carries only in-frame clones and drops some. The sample carries around 70,000 clones, 80% to 90% recorded once. The sample taken for sequencing was peripheral blood. These receptors were collected from a man aged 65 to 85 with acute or convalescent COVID-19.

The rearrangement links TRBV9 to TRBJ1-2; weak D call: TRBD1 (5 bases). The CDR3 contains 14 residues. V lost 0 bases and J 8 bases, leaving 14 bases between the germline ends. Germline assignment: CDR1 SGDLS and CDR2 YYNGEE. In DNA, the CDR3 is TGTGCCAGCAGCGTAGTTCCAGGGCTAGGCGGCTACACCTTC. Residues: CASSVVPGLGGYTF. Full variable domain (missing parts from reference TRBV9 and TRBJ1-2): DSGVTQTPKHLITATGQRVTLRCSPRSGDLSVYWYQQSLDQGLQFLIQYYNGEERAKGNILERFSAQQFPDLHSELNLSSLELGDSALYFCASSVVPGLGGYTFGSGTRLTVV.

This rearrangement joins TRBV6-4 to TRBJ1-2, with no clear D. The germline V gene has CDR1 MRHNA and CDR2 SNTAGT. The germline V and J ends were trimmed by 4 bases and 4 bases, with 16 bases remaining between them. This CDR3 spans 15 amino acids. CDR3 bases: TGTGCCAGCAGTGCCCGACGGAGCGGGAGCTATGGCTACACCTTC. Amino acid sequence: CASSARRSGSYGYTF.

The chain employs TRBV27 and TRBJ2-1; 12 bases match TRBD2. V shed 2 bases and J 7 bases; nucleotides not matched to a gene: 6. Germline CDR1 MNHEY, CDR2 SMNVEV (reference sequence). This CDR3 region has 16 residues. In DNA form, the CDR3 reads TGTGCCAGCAGTTTAGGTCTAGCGGGAGGGGTGAATGAGCAGTTCTTC. It translates to CASSLGLAGGVNEQFF.

The rearrangement links TRBV12-3 or TRBV12-4 to TRBJ2-7; 7 positions match TRBD2. V was pared by 5 bases and J by 2 bases, with 0 bases of the junction left unmatched. The CDR3 covers 12 residues. The CDR3 spells CASSRGAYEQYF. The CDR3 coding sequence is TGTGCCAGCAGTCGGGGGGCCTACGAGCAGTACTTC.

The rearrangement links TRBV24-1 to TRBJ2-1, with D perhaps matching TRBD1 (5 bases). The V and J ends lost 5 bases and 10 bases respectively, with 17 bases between them. Germline V gene lookup returns CDR1 KGHDR and CDR2 SFDVKD. This CDR3 comprises 14 residues. The CDR3 protein is CATSGGAMRAEQFF. DNA of the CDR3: TGTGCCACCAGTGGTGGGGCAATGAGAGCGGAGCAGTTCTTC.

The chain links TRBV25-1 to TRBJ2-5, with a tentative D call TRBD2 (7 bases). V was trimmed by 6 bases and J by 4 bases, leaving 9 bases between them. The CDR3 has 12 residues. The germline V gene encodes CDR1 MGHDK and CDR2 SYGVNS. CDR3 nucleotide sequence: TGTGCCAGCAGAGGGGGGGTAGAGACCCAGTACTTC. Amino acids: CASRGGVETQYF.

The chain employs TRBV7-3 and TRBJ2-5; 11 bases line up with TRBD2. The V gene end was trimmed by 6 bases and the J gene end by 7 bases; junction bases not matched to a gene: 10. CDR1 and CDR2 from the germline V gene are SGHTA and FQGTGA. There are 15 residues in the CDR3. The CDR3 DNA follows: TGTGCCAGCAGTCCCCTAGCGGGGGGCGGGGGGACCCAGTACTTC. Encoded protein: CASSPLAGGGGTQYF.

The J gene is TRBJ1-1, the V gene TRBV19, with D perhaps TRBD1 (5 bases). The CDR3 runs 16 residues. CDR1 is LNHDA, CDR2 SQIVND, per germline (reference sequence). V was clipped by 4 bases and J by 1 base, with 16 bases between them. CDR3 protein: CASSTRTVGPNTEAFF. Here the CDR3 DNA reads TGTGCCAGTAGTACCCGGACCGTGGGGCCGAACACTGAAGCTTTCTTT.

The rearrangement links TRBV28 to TRBJ1-2; D perhaps matches TRBD1 (6 bases). The CDR3 is 14 amino acids. Germline V lookup: CDR1 MDHEN, CDR2 SYDVKM. V shed 6 bases and J shed 4 bases, with 15 bases lying between them. This chain's CDR3 is CASRSLGGAYGYTF. CDR3 in DNA: TGTGCCAGCAGGTCCCTGGGGGGGGCCTATGGCTACACCTTC.

This chain connects TRBV6-6 to TRBJ2-1; the match to TRBD1 covers 11 bases. This CDR3 has 20 residues. Trimming removed 6 bases from V and 0 bases from J; junction bases left unmatched: 16. CDR1 MNHNY and CDR2 SVGAGI come from the germline V gene (reference sequence). CDR3 sequence reads: CASSPHSDRGLGTSYNEQFF. CDR3 sequence (DNA): TGTGCCAGCAGCCCCCATTCGGACAGGGGGCTAGGTACCTCCTACAATGAGCAGTTCTTC.

The chain carries TRBV6-2 or TRBV6-3 and TRBJ2-7; D remains unclear. The CDR3 is 11 amino acids. V lost 5 bases and J 5 bases, leaving 7 bases between the germline ends. CDR1 is MNHEY and CDR2 is SVGEGT in the germline V gene. The CDR3 DNA is TGTGCCAGCAGTCCCCTTGACGAGCAGTACTTC. Translating gives CASSPLDEQYF.

This chain uses TRBV12-5 with TRBJ2-2; TRBD2 matches 9 bases. Germline V gene data show CDR1 as LGHNT and CDR2 as FRNRAP. The CDR3 covers 14 residues. J was trimmed by 8 bases and V by 3 bases; bases with no gene match: 4. The CDR3 loop is CASGLSSGRGELFF. The CDR3 DNA reads TGTGCTAGTGGTTTAAGTAGCGGGAGAGGGGAGCTGTTTTTT.

V usage is TRBV5-1 and J usage is TRBJ1-3; D is perhaps TRBD1 (6 bases). The CDR3 contains 14 residues. Germline-derived CDR1 and CDR2 are SGHRS and YFSETQ. Trimming left V 5 bases short and J 3 bases short, with 12 bases between. CDR3 sequence (DNA): TGCGCCAGCAGTTTGACAGGTTATGGAAACACCATATATTTT. Translated: CASSLTGYGNTIYF. The full variable domain, with the rest looked up from reference TRBV5-1 and TRBJ1-3, is KAGVTQTPRYLIKTRGQQVTLSCSPISGHRSVSWYQQTPGQGLQFLFEYFSETQRNKGNFPGRFSGRQFSNSRSEMNVSTLELGDSALYLCASSLTGYGNTIYFGEGSWLTVV.

V gene TRBV3-1 (or the pseudogene TRBV3-2) combines with J gene TRBJ1-3; D perhaps matches TRBD1 (6 bases). Germline lookup yields CDR1 LGHDT and CDR2 YNNKEL (reference sequence). This CDR3 is built from 14 residues. Trimming pared 1 base from V and 4 bases from J, leaving 8 bases between. The CDR3 sequence: CASSQGGPGNTIYF. The CDR3 DNA sequence: TGTGCCAGCAGCCAAGGGGGGCCCGGAAACACCATATATTTT.

The chain joins TRBV5-1 to TRBJ2-2, with TRBD2 matching over 11 bases. Germline V gives CDR1 SGHRS, CDR2 YFSETQ. V was pared by 4 bases and J by 5 bases, with 4 bases of the junction left unmatched. CDR3 length: 15 amino acids. The CDR3 DNA reads TGCGCCAGCAGCATAGCGGGGGGGCAAACCGGGGAGCTGTTTTTT. Translated, it gives CASSIAGGQTGELFF.

V gene TRBV5-4 combines with J gene TRBJ2-7; tentative D call: TRBD1 (6 bases). CDR1 and CDR2 from the germline V gene are SGHNT and YYREEE (reference sequence). The CDR3 extends over 15 amino acids. Trimming took off 0 bases at V and 5 bases at J, with 15 bases between the two ends. This CDR3 reads CASSLAGRGLDEQYF. CDR3 nucleotide sequence: TGTGCCAGCAGCTTGGCAGGCAGGGGTTTGGACGAGCAGTACTTC.

The V gene is TRBV28, the J gene TRBJ1-1; tentatively, D is TRBD1 (6 bases). The CDR3 has 11 residues. The V gene's germline CDR1 is MDHEN and CDR2 SYDVKM. Trimming removed 6 bases from V and 8 bases from J, with 10 bases in between. In DNA form, the CDR3 reads TGTGCCAGCAGGCCACAGGGAGAAGCTTTCTTT. The encoded protein is CASRPQGEAFF.

This clone was observed a handful of times. The gene calls are TRBV7-8 and TRBJ2-1; TRBD2 matches 9 bases. CDR1 and CDR2 from the germline V gene are SGHVS and FQNEAQ. This CDR3 region has 17 residues. V was clipped by 5 bases and J by 2 bases; unmatched bases: 10. The CDR3 bases are TGTGCCAGCAGCACATTAGCGGGAGTGAAGCCCTACAATGAGCAGTTCTTC. Residues: CASSTLAGVKPYNEQFF. The full variable domain, in which reference TRBV7-8 and TRBJ2-1 provide the parts outside the CDR3, is GAGVSQSPRYKVAKRGQDVALRCDPISGHVSLFWYQQALGQGPEFLTYFQNEAQLDKSGLPSDRFFAERPEGSVSTLKIQRTQQEDSAVYLCASSTLAGVKPYNEQFFGPGTRLTVL.

CDR3 sequence: CASSSRDTGPGELFF. Written as DNA, the CDR3 is TGTGCCAGCAGCTCCCGGGACACGGGACCCGGGGAGCTGTTTTTT. The rearrangement links TRBV5-4 to TRBJ2-2, with D possibly being TRBD1 (6 bases). Trimming pared 3 bases from V and 6 bases from J, leaving 15 bases between. CDR1 SGHNT and CDR2 YYREEE come from the germline V gene (reference sequence). The CDR3 has 15 residues.

The chain has TRBV7-8 and TRBJ2-7; 7 nucleotides agree with TRBD1. CDR1 is SGHVS, CDR2 FQNEAQ, per germline. This CDR3 region has 16 residues. Germline trimming cut 2 bases from V and 2 bases from J; bases unmatched to any gene: 9. The CDR3 coding sequence is TGTGCCAGCAGCTTAAGGGGGCGGACCAGTACCTACGAGCAGTACTTC. This translates into CASSLRGRTSTYEQYF. The variable domain in full, with the rest retrieved from reference TRBV7-8 and TRBJ2-7, is GAGVSQSPRYKVAKRGQDVALRCDPISGHVSLFWYQQALGQGPEFLTYFQNEAQLDKSGLPSDRFFAERPEGSVSTLKIQRTQQEDSAVYLCASSLRGRTSTYEQYFGPGTRLTVT.

The chain links TRBV5-1 to TRBJ2-3; 12 bases are a match to TRBD2. Germline V CDR1 and CDR2: SGHRS, YFSETQ. The J segment lost 0 bases and the V segment lost 5 bases, leaving 10 bases of the junction unmatched. The CDR3 is 18 residues long. In nucleotides, the CDR3 is TGCGCCAGCAGGGCCGGGACTAGCGGGCTTGTAAGCACAGATACGCAGTATTTT. The encoded protein is CASRAGTSGLVSTDTQYF. Variable domain in full (rest from reference TRBV5-1 and TRBJ2-3): KAGVTQTPRYLIKTRGQQVTLSCSPISGHRSVSWYQQTPGQGLQFLFEYFSETQRNKGNFPGRFSGRQFSNSRSEMNVSTLELGDSALYLCASRAGTSGLVSTDTQYFGPGTRLTVL.

The chain employs TRBV4-1 and TRBJ1-6; possibly TRBD1 for D (6 bases). Germline V gives CDR1 MGHRA, CDR2 YSYEKL. V lost 0 bases, J lost 6 bases, and 12 bases lay in between. The length of the CDR3 is 16 residues. CDR3 DNA: TGCGCCAGCAGCCAAGATAAAACAGGGCCTAATTCACCCCTCCACTTT. Its protein product is CASSQDKTGPNSPLHF.

The chain joins TRBV5-4 to TRBJ2-3, with TRBD1 as a possible D gene (6 bases). CDR1 and CDR2 from the germline V gene are SGHNT and YYREEE (reference sequence). The ends were cut back, 3 bases at V and 7 bases at J, with 24 bases in the middle. The CDR3 loop spans 17 amino acids. Here the CDR3 DNA reads TGTGCCAGCAGCTCGGGTGGTGGGGGCCCAATTGGTAATACGCAGTATTTT. This sequence encodes CASSSGGGGPIGNTQYF. Full variable domain (remainder filled in from reference TRBV5-4 and TRBJ2-3): ETGVTQSPTHLIKTRGQQVTLRCSSQSGHNTVSWYQQALGQGPQFIFQYYREEENGRGNFPPRFSGLQFPNYSSELNVNALELDDSALYLCASSSGGGGPIGNTQYFGPGTRLTVL.

The V and J genes are TRBV5-1 and TRBJ2-3, with 8 bases fitting TRBD2. V was pared by 3 bases and J by 1 base, with 7 bases of the junction left unmatched. The germline V gene encodes CDR1 SGHRS and CDR2 YFSETQ. The CDR3 is made up of 16 amino acids. The CDR3 is CASSSGSGGGTDTQYF. For the CDR3, the DNA is TGCGCCAGCAGCTCAGGAAGCGGGGGAGGCACAGATACGCAGTATTTT.